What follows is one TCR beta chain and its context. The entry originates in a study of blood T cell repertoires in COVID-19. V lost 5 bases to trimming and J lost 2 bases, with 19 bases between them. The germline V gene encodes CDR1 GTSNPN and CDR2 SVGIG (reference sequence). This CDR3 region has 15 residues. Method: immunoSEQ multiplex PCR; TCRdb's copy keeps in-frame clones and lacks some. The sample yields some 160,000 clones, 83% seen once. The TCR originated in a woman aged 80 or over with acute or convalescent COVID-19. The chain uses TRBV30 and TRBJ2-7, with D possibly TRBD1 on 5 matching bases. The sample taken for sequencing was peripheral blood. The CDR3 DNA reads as TGTGCCTGGCACCGTTTAGGGGTTCCACCCTACGAGCAGTACTTC. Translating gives CAWHRLGVPPYEQYF.